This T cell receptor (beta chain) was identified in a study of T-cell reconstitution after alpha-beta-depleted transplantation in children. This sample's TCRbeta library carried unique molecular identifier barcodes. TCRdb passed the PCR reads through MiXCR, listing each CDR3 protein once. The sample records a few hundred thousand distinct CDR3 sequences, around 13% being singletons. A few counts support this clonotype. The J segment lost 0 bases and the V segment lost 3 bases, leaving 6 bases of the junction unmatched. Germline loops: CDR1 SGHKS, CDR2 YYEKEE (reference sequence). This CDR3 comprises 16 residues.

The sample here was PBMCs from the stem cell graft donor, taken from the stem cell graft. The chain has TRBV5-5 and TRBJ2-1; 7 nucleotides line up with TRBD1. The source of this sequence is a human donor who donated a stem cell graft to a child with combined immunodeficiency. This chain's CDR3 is CASSSDRASSYNEQFF. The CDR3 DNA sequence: TGTGCCAGCAGCTCCGACAGGGCCAGCTCCTACAATGAGCAGTTCTTC.